These T cell receptor beta chains were read from a single sample in a study of CXCR3-negative and CXCR3-positive naive CD8 T cells. TCRdb reanalyzed the 5' RACE reads, giving one entry per CDR3 protein sequence and no DNA. The sample includes about 89,000 distinct CDR3 sequences. The sample taken for sequencing was naive CXCR3+ CD8+ T cells from blood. The receptors were sampled from a human donor in good health. Some clones in this sample may be carry-over from other donors' samples. The CDR3 runs from the conserved cysteine through the conserved F or W. Fields, in order: J gene, V gene, CDR3 protein.

TRBJ2-6,TRBV7-9,CASSFGANVLTF
TRBJ2-2,TRBV7-6,CASSLPGAGTGELFF
TRBJ1-1,TRBV14,CASSQGGWEAFF
TRBJ2-1,TRBV7-3,CASSSGAYNEQFF
TRBJ1-5,TRBV12-3/TRBV12-4,CASSLGAVQPQHF
TRBJ2-7,TRBV7-2,CASSFGSSGNEQYF
TRBJ2-7,TRBV3-1,CASSPGQDSYEQYF
TRBJ1-2,TRBV12-3/TRBV12-4,CAILIPGQANYGYTF
TRBJ2-3,TRBV18,CASSPEWASPTDTQYF
TRBJ2-3,TRBV4-1,CASSQVGRATDTQYF
TRBJ1-5,TRBV5-1,CASSLAGNSNQPQHF
TRBJ2-7,TRBV12-3/TRBV12-4,CASSQLAGGPVEQYF
TRBJ1-4,TRBV7-9,CASSLGHEGEKLFF
TRBJ1-1,TRBV5-1,CASSLFNTEAFF
TRBJ2-3,TRBV18,CASSPPDRGSTDTQYF
TRBJ2-3,TRBV10-3,CASGMDADTQYF
TRBJ2-7,TRBV5-1,CASSLEGTGSSYEQYF
TRBJ2-1,TRBV12-3/TRBV12-4,CASRLAGDLWQFF
TRBJ1-4,TRBV28,CASSSRTDPNEKLFF
TRBJ2-1,TRBV20-1,CSARVPDYRRNEQFF
TRBJ1-1,TRBV6-5,CASSYSSTEAFF
TRBJ2-1,TRBV28,CASSRDRDNEQFF
TRBJ1-2,TRBV28,CASSLVGGSYGYTF
TRBJ2-7,TRBV29-1,CSVTGSYEQYF
TRBJ2-7,TRBV20-1,CSSDPGLAGGIAYEQYF
TRBJ2-3,TRBV6-1,CASSEIGGSTDTQYF
TRBJ2-7,TRBV20-1,CSARVLRTVLYEQYF
TRBJ2-2,TRBV28,CASRLTYRGTGELFF
TRBJ2-5,TRBV4-3,CASSQEMRNQETQYF
TRBJ1-1,TRBV4-1,CASSQDQAAFF
TRBJ2-5,TRBV28,CASRPTGGAETQYF
TRBJ1-1,TRBV12-3/TRBV12-4,CASSSDRNTEAFF
TRBJ1-1,TRBV21-1,CASSPDKWGRGNTEAFF
TRBJ1-4,TRBV7-2,CASSQQTTGFMANEKLFF
TRBJ2-7,TRBV5-5,CASSSPGDEQYF
TRBJ2-7,TRBV5-1,CASSMGLAGVYEQYF
TRBJ2-1,TRBV6-2/TRBV6-3,CASSYPGQGITRDPNEQFF
TRBJ2-1,TRBV28,CASSFSGGNNEQLF
TRBJ2-5,TRBV28,CASTLAGGPETQYF
TRBJ2-1,TRBV7-2,CASSVRGLEYYNEQFF
TRBJ2-1,TRBV6-2/TRBV6-3,CASTQARGAGNEQFF